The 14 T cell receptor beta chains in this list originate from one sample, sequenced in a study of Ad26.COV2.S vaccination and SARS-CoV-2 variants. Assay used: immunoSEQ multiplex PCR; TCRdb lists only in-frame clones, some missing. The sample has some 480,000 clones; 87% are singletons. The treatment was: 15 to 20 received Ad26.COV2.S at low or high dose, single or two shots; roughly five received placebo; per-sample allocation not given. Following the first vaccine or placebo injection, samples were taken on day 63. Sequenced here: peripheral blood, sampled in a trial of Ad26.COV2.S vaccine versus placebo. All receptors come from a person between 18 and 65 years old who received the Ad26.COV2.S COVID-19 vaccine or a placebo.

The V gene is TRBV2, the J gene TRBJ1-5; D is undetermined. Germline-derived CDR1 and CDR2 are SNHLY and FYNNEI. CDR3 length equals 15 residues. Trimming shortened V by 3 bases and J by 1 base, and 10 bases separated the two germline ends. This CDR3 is CASSDPGGSNQPQHF. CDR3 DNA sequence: TGTGCCAGCAGTGATCCTGGCGGAAGCAATCAGCCCCAGCATTTT.

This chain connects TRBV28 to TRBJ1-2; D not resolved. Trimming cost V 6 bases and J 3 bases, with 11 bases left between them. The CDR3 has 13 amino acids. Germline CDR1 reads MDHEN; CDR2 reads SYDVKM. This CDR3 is CASRTRPHYGYTF. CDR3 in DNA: TGTGCCAGCAGGACAAGGCCCCACTATGGCTACACCTTC.

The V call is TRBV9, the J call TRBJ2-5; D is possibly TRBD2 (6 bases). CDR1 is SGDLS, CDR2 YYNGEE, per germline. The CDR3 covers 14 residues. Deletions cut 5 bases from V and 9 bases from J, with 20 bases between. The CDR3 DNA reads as TGTGCCAGCAGAAGGGGCCCGGGGGTAGGGGCCCAGTACTTC. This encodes CASRRGPGVGAQYF.

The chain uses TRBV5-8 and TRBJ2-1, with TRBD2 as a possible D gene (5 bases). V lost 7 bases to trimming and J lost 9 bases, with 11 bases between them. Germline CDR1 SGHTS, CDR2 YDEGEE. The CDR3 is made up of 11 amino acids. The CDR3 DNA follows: TGTGCCAGCGAGGGCTGGGCTGAGCAGTTCTTC. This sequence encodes CASEGWAEQFF. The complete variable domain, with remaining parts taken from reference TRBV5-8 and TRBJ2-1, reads EAGVTQSPTHLIKTRGQQATLRCSPISGHTSVYWYQQALGLGLQFLLWYDEGEERNRGNFPPRFSGRQFPNYSSELNVNALELEDSALYLCASEGWAEQFFGPGTRLTVL.

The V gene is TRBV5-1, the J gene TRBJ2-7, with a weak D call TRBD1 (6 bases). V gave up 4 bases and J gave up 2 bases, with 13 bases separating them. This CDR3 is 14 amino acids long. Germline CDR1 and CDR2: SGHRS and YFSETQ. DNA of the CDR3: TGCGCCAGCAGCACTGGACAGAGAGCCTACGAGCAGTACTTC. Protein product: CASSTGQRAYEQYF.

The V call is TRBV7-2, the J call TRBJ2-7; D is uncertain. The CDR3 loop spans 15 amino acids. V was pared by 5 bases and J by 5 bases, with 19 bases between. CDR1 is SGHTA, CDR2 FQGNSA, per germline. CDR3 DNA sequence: TGTGCCAGCAGCCTCGACTGGATTAACCCCCACGAGCAGTACTTC. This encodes CASSLDWINPHEQYF. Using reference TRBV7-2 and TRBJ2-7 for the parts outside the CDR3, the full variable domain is GAGVSQSPSNKVTEKGKDVELRCDPISGHTALYWYRQSLGQGLEFLIYFQGNSAPDKSGLPSDRFSAERTGGSVSTLTIQRTQQEDSAVYLCASSLDWINPHEQYFGPGTRLTVT.

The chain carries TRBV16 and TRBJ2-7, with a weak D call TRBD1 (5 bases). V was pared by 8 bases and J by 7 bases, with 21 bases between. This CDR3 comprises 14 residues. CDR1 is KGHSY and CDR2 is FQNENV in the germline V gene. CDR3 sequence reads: CASQPGPRKWEQYF. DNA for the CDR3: TGTGCCAGCCAGCCAGGGCCCCGAAAGTGGGAGCAGTACTTC.

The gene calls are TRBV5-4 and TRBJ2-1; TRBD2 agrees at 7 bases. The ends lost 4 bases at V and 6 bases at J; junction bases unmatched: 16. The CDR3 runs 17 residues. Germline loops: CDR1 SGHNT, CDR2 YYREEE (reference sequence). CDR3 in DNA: TGTGCCAGCAGCCCCGGCCCCCGAGCGGGACTACCCAATGAGCAGTTCTTC. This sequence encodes CASSPGPRAGLPNEQFF. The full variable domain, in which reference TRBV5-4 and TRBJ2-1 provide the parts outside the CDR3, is ETGVTQSPTHLIKTRGQQVTLRCSSQSGHNTVSWYQQALGQGPQFIFQYYREEENGRGNFPPRFSGLQFPNYSSELNVNALELDDSALYLCASSPGPRAGLPNEQFFGPGTRLTVL.

The CDR3 nucleotides are TGCAGCGTTCTACAGCCCTCGCGGTCCTACAATGAGCAGTTCTTC. It is translated as CSVLQPSRSYNEQFF. This chain uses TRBV29-1 with TRBJ2-1; D remains unclear. This CDR3 comprises 15 residues. The germline V gene has CDR1 SQVTM and CDR2 ANQGSEA. Deletions cut 5 bases from V and 1 base from J, with 15 bases between.

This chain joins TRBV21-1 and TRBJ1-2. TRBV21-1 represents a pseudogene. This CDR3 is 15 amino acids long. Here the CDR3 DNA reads TGTGCCAAAAGGGACGGGCGGCAGGCGAGCTATGGCTACACCTTC. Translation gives CAKRDGRQASYGYTF.

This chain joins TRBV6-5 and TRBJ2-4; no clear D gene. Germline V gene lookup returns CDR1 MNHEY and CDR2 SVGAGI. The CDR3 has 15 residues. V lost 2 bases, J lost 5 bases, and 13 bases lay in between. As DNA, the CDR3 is TGTGCCAGCAGTTACGCTCCCCCGGACGAAAACATTCAGTACTTC. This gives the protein CASSYAPPDENIQYF.

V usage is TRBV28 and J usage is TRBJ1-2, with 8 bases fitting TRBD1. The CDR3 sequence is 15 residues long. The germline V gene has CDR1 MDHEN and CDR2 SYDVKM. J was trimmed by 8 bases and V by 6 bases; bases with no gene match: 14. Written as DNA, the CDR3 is TGTGCCAGCAGCGTCATTCAGGGGGCCTCGAGGGGCTACACCTTC. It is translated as CASSVIQGASRGYTF.

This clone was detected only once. CDR3 loop: CATSRDRTNYNEQFF. The DNA of the CDR3 is TGTGCCACCAGCAGAGATCGGACGAATTACAATGAGCAGTTCTTC. The chain combines TRBV15 with TRBJ2-1, with D unresolved. V lost 0 bases and J lost 4, with 10 bases in between. The CDR3 has 15 amino acids. Per germline, CDR1 LNHNV and CDR2 YYDKDF (reference sequence). The complete variable domain, with remaining parts taken from reference TRBV15 and TRBJ2-1, reads DAMVIQNPRYQVTQFGKPVTLSCSQTLNHNVMYWYQQKSSQAPKLLFHYYDKDFNNEADTPDNFQSRRPNTSFCFLDIRSPGLGDTAMYLCATSRDRTNYNEQFFGPGTRLTVL.

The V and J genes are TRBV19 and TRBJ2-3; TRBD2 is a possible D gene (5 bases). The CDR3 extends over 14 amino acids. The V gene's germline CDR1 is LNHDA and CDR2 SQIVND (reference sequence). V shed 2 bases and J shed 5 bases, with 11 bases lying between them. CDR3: CASSILAGGDTQYF. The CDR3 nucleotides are TGTGCCAGTAGTATACTAGCTGGTGGAGATACGCAGTATTTT.